Listed here are 2 T cell receptor beta chains from one sample, sequenced in a study of control samples from healthy donors and cancer patients. The table came from immunoSEQ multiplex PCR; TCRdb's copy has only in-frame clones and leaves some out. The table includes about 150,000 clones, over 90% detected once. Sample: blood. These TCRs come from a man in his forties or fifties in good health.

V usage is TRBV7-9 and J usage is TRBJ1-1, with D possibly TRBD1 on 6 matching bases. This CDR3 has 15 amino acids. Germline CDR1 is SEHNR and CDR2 is FQNEAQ (reference sequence). Trimming shortened V by 0 bases and J by 7 bases, and 15 bases separated the two germline ends. CDR3: CASSLAGTRLLEAFF. CDR3 bases: TGTGCCAGCAGCTTAGCCGGGACACGGCTGCTTGAAGCTTTCTTT.

V is TRBV10-3 and J is TRBJ1-5, with D perhaps matching TRBD1 (5 bases). Germline assignment: CDR1 ENHRY and CDR2 SYGVKD. V was clipped by 5 bases and J by 3 bases, with 8 bases between them. CDR3 size: 13 residues. CDR3 in DNA: TGTGCCATCAGTATGGGGGACAATCAGCCCCAGCATTTT. Translation: CAISMGDNQPQHF.